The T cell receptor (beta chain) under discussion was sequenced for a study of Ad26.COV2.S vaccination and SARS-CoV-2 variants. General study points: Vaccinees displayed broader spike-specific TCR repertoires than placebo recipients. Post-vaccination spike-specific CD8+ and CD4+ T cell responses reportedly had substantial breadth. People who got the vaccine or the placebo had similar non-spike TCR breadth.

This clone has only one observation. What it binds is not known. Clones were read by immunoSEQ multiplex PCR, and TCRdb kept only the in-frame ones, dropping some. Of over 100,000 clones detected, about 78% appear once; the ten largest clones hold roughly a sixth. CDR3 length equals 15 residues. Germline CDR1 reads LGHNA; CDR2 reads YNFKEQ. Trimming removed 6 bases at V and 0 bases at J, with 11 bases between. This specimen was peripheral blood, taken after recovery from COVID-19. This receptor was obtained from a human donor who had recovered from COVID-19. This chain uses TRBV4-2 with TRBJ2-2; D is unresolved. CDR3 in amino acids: CASSPTPANTGELFF. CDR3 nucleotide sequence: TGTGCCAGCAGTCCGACTCCCGCGAACACCGGGGAGCTGTTTTTT.